Below, 2 T cell receptor beta chains from the same sample are listed, as sequenced in a study of identical twins. MiXCR, applied by TCRdb to the 5' RACE reads, yields one record per CDR3 protein. This sample has 400,000 to 600,000 distinct CDR3 sequences; around 24% occur once, and the top ten carry around 0.47%. This sample was also put to use in a study of yellow fever vaccine responses in identical twins.

Sequenced input: CD4+ T cells sorted from blood. Receptors were obtained from a woman under 30 in good health.

V is TRBV20-1 and J is TRBJ2-3, with D possibly matching TRBD1 (6 bases). The CDR3 length is 12 residues. Trimming cost V 3 bases and J 3 bases, with 7 bases left between them. Germline V gene lookup returns CDR1 DFQATT and CDR2 SNEGSKA (reference sequence). CDR3 in DNA: TGCAGTGCTAGTCAGGGGACAGATACGCAGTATTTT. Residues: CSASQGTDTQYF.

In this sample, this clonotype turned up a few times. The chain combines TRBV24-1 with TRBJ2-2; 7 bases fit TRBD1. This CDR3 is 14 amino acids long. CDR1 and CDR2 (germline): KGHDR, SFDVKD. The trim removed 8 bases at V and 5 bases at J, leaving 7 bases unmatched. This chain's CDR3 is CATKKGAGTGELFF. In DNA, the CDR3 is TGTGCCACCAAAAAGGGGGCAGGGACCGGGGAGCTGTTTTTT.